This TCR beta chain was recorded in a study of identical twins. Study-level results: Carriage of fewer insertions was seen in abundant cord blood beta clonotypes, whereas memory repertoires showed none. Zero-insertion results could be subject to partial confounding by invariant MAIT and iNKT cells.

Notes on this clonotype: Its specificity is not known.

Template switching (which added a universal primer site) was used, and cDNA carried unique molecular identifiers. TCRdb called the 5' RACE reads again in MiXCR, with one record for every CDR3 protein. This sample yields around 650,000 distinct CDR3 sequences, of which 7.1% are seen a single time; over 1.5% belongs to the top ten. In germline, CDR1 is DFQATT, CDR2 SNEGSKA (reference sequence). This CDR3 region has 15 residues. The V gene lost 4 bases and the J gene lost 0 bases, with 13 bases spanning the gap. These data are also associated with another study on yellow fever vaccine responses in identical twins.

Sequenced material: PBMCs. The source is a woman younger than 30 in good health. The chain employs TRBV20-1 and TRBJ2-1; possible D gene TRBD2, 6 bases. CDR3 region: CSAISAGYSYNEQFF. The CDR3 region has the DNA TGCAGTGCTATCTCCGCGGGGTACTCCTACAATGAGCAGTTCTTC.